The TCR beta chain under discussion was sequenced for a study of cytomegalovirus exposure and HLA in healthy donors. The study, taken as a whole, reports: In an earlier analysis, productive rearrangement rates for most beta V segments clustered near 87% or 30%. Overall, approximately 150 TCR beta chains were annotated as cytomegalovirus-associated.

The PCR contained 60 Vbeta and 13 Jbeta primers. Profiling relied on immunoSEQ multiplex PCR, and the TCRdb table lists in-frame clones only, not all of them. The table has about 150,000 clones, about 80% seen once. The CDR3 runs to 16 residues. V gave up 2 bases and J gave up 5 bases; unmatched junction bases: 9. Germline CDR1 reads SGHTA; CDR2 reads FQGTGA. As concerns this clone: Its target is not known.

Healthy bone marrow donors made up the cohort. The chain uses TRBV7-3 and TRBJ2-3, with 8 bases that match TRBD2. The sequence came from a woman in her 30s in good health and CMV-seronegative. Sequencing was done on a sample of PBMCs. CDR3 in amino acids: CASSLFFGGGRDTQYF. The CDR3 DNA is TGTGCCAGCAGCTTATTTTTCGGGGGGGGACGAGATACGCAGTATTTT.